This T cell receptor beta chain was found in a study of T cell responses to AZD1222 COVID-19 vaccine. General observations from the study: Two AZD1222 administrations were followed by greater Spike-specific TCR breadth and depth. Nearly half of spike-specific TCRs reportedly go after variant regions that carry no mutations. Donors were chiefly white British, with a greater number of females, and clonal diversity was perhaps underestimated.

This clone has only a few counts. The antigen remains unidentified. TCRdb's copy holds only in-frame clones and misses some; the assay was immunoSEQ multiplex PCR. The profile covers around 200,000 clones, with around 89% appearing a single time and more than 25% taken by the ten largest. The CDR3 runs to 15 residues. V lost 2 bases and J lost 0; bases outside the gene matches: 2. The V gene's germline CDR1 is MDHEN and CDR2 SYDVKM. The chain recombines TRBV28 with TRBJ2-3, with TRBD2 matching 7 bases. The TCR comes from an adult who received the AZD1222 COVID-19 vaccine. This specimen consisted of peripheral blood, obtained 28 days after the second AZD1222 dose. The CDR3: CASSLAGASTDTQYF. The CDR3 DNA sequence: TGTGCCAGCAGTTTAGCGGGAGCCAGCACAGATACGCAGTATTTT.